This T cell receptor (beta chain) was identified during a study of OX40 agonist ivuxolimab in advanced cancers. CDR3 length equals 12 residues. Looked up from germline, CDR1 is KGHSH and CDR2 is LQKENI. V lost 0 bases and J 6 bases, leaving 5 bases between the germline ends. Some clones are missing from TCRdb's copy, which holds only in-frame ones; the method was immunoSEQ multiplex PCR. The sample holds about 74,000 clones, approximately 84% seen once. This specimen consisted of CD4+ or CD8+ T cells sorted from blood, obtained in a trial of the OX40 agonist ivuxolimab. The source of this sequence is an adult with an advanced solid tumor such as melanoma, head and neck, liver or kidney cancer. This chain joins TRBV18 and TRBJ1-2, with D possibly TRBD1 on 5 matching bases. The CDR3 sequence: CASSPPTDGYTF. The CDR3 DNA reads as TGTGCCAGCTCACCACCGACAGATGGCTACACCTTC.